This T cell receptor beta chain was captured by sequencing in a study of cytomegalovirus exposure and HLA in healthy donors. The method was immunoSEQ multiplex PCR; TCRdb's version includes in-frame clones alone and lacks a portion of them. Found here are approximately 150,000 clones, roughly 89% of them singletons; the top ten hold approximately 1.5%. CDR1 and CDR2 from the germline V gene are SQVTM and ANQGSEA. This CDR3 has 15 residues. Deletions cut 4 bases from V and 2 bases from J, with 17 bases between. This clonotype was obtained from a woman in her thirties in good health and CMV-seronegative. The sample was PBMCs. The chain is built from TRBV29-1 and TRBJ2-5; D is unclear. The CDR3 region is CSVGWPRSEQETQYF. CDR3 nucleotide sequence: TGCAGCGTTGGGTGGCCGCGAAGCGAGCAAGAGACCCAGTACTTC.